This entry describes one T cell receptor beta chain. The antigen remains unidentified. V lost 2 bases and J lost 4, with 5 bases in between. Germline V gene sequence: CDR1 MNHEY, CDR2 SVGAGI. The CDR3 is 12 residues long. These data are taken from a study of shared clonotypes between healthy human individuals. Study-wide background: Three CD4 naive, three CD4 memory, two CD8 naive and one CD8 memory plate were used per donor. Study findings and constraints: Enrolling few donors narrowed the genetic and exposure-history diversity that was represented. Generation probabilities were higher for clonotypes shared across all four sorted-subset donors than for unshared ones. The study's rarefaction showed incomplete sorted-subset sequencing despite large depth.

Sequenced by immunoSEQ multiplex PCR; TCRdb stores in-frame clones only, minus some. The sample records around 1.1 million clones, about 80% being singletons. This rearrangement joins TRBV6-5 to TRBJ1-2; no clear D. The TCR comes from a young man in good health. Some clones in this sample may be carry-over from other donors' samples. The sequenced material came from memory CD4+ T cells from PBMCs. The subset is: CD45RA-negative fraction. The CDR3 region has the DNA TGTGCCAGCAGTTACAATGGCTATGGCTACACCTTC. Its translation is CASSYNGYGYTF.